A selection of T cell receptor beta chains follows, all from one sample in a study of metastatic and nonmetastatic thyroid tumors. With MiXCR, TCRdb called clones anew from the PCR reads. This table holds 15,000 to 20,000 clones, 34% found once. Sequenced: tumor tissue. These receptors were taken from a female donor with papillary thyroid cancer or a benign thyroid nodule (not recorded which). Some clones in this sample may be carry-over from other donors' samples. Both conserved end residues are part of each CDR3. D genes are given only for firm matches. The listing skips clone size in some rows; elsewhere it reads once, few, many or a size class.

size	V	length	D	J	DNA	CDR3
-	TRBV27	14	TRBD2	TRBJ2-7	TGTGCCAGCAGACCTAGCGGGACCTCCTACGAGCAGTACTTC	CASRPSGTSYEQYF
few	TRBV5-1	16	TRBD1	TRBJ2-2	TGCGCCAGCAGCCGAGACGGACAGGGAGGCACCGGGGAGCTGTTTTTT	CASSRDGQGGTGELFF
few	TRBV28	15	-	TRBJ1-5	TGTGCCAGCACAGACGGGGGGTCCCTGAGTCAGCCCCAGCATTTT	CASTDGGSLSQPQHF
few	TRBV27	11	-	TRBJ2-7	TGTGCCAGCAGGGACAACTACGAGCAGTACTTC	CASRDNYEQYF
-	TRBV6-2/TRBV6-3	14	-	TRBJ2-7	TGTGCCAGCACTATCTCGGACGCTTATAACGAGCAGTACTTC	CASTISDAYNEQYF
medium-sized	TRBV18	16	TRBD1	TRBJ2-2	TGTGCCAGCTCACCACCAGGGACAGGAGGGGACGGGGAGCTGTTTTTT	CASSPPGTGGDGELFF
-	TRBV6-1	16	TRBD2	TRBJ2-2	TGTGCCAGCAGTCACAAAGGACTAGCGGGCACCGGGGAGCTGTTTTTT	CASSHKGLAGTGELFF
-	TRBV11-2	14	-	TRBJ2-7	TGTGCCAGCAGCATTAGGACGGATTCCTACGAGCAGTACTTC	CASSIRTDSYEQYF
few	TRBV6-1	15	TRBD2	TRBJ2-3	TGTGCCAGCAGGGTAGCGGGAGGGCACACAGATACGCGGTATTTT	CASRVAGGHTDTRYF
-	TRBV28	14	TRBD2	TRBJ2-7	TGTGCCAGCAGTTTGCGGGAGGGCCGTTACGAGCAGTACTTC	CASSLREGRYEQYF
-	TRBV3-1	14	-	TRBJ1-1	TGTGCAAGCAGTCCCTACGCGACGGGGCGCCAGACTTTCTTT	CASSPYATGRQTFF
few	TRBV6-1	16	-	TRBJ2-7	TGTGCCAGCAGTGATATTGAGGGGTTTGGGTCCTACGAGCAGTACTTC	CASSDIEGFGSYEQYF
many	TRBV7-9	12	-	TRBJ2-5	TGTGCCAGCCGGGGGATTGGGGAGACCCAGTACTTC	CASRGIGETQYF
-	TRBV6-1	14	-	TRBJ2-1	TGTGCCAGCACAGGGACCCAGGGCTCCAATGAGCAGTTCTTC	CASTGTQGSNEQFF
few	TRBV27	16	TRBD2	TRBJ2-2	TGTGCCAGCAGTTTCGAGACTAGCGGGAGGACCGGGGAGCTGTTTTTT	CASSFETSGRTGELFF
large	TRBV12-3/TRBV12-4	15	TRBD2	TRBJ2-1	TGTGCCAGCAGTCTGATTAGCGGGAGGGACAATGAGCAGTTCTTC	CASSLISGRDNEQFF
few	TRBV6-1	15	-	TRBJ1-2	TGTGCCAGCACCCAGGGGAGGGGATCATTAGGGGGCTACACCTTC	CASTQGRGSLGGYTF
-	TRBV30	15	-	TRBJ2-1	TGTGCCTGGAGAGTGTCCCCCTCGGGGTACAATGAGCAGTTCTTC	CAWRVSPSGYNEQFF
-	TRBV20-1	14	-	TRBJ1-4	TGCAGTGCTAGAGACCCGAGGGGGTCTGAAAAACTGTTTTTT	CSARDPRGSEKLFF
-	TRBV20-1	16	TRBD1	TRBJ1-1	TGCAGTGCTAGAGAACTACTCGACAGGGTGGACACTGAAGCTTTCTTT	CSARELLDRVDTEAFF
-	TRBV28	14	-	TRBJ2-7	TGTGCCAGCAGTTCCGGCAGGGAGGCCTACGAGCAGTACTTC	CASSSGREAYEQYF
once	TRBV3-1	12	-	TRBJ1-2	TGTGCCAGCAGCCTCAGGAACTATGGCTACACCTTC	CASSLRNYGYTF
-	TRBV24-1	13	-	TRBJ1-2	TGTGCCACCAGTGATTTACAGGTAGGGGGCTACACCTTC	CATSDLQVGGYTF
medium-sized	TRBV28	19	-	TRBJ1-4	TGTGCCAGCAGTTTAGCCGGAGGACTTCCTTCGGGTACTAATGAAAAACTGTTTTTT	CASSLAGGLPSGTNEKLFF
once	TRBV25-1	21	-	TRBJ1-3	TGTGCCAGCAGGGTGGGTTTGAGGCGGGACACCGCGGCCCGCTCTGGAAACACCATATATTTT	CASRVGLRRDTAARSGNTIYF
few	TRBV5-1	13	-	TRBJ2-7	TGCGCCAGCAGCACCGAGGGGGTAAATGAGCAGTACTTC	CASSTEGVNEQYF
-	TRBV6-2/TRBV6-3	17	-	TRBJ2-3	TGTGCCAGCAGTGCATACCTCGGACAGACAAACACAGATACGCAGTATTTT	CASSAYLGQTNTDTQYF
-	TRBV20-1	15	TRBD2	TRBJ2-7	TGCAGTGCAATTAGCGGGAGCCCGAGATCCTACGAGCAGTACTTC	CSAISGSPRSYEQYF
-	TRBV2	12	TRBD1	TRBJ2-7	TGTCCCACTTCTTCCGGGACAGACGAGCAGTACTTC	CPTSSGTDEQYF
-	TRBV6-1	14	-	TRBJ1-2	TGTGCCAGCAGTCCATCCGGGGCAGGCTATGGCTACACCTTC	CASSPSGAGYGYTF
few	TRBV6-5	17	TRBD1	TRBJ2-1	TGTGCCAGCAGTCGTCCCGGGACAGGGAAAAATAACAATGAGCAGTTCTTC	CASSRPGTGKNNNEQFF
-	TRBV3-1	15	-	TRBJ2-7	TGTGCCAGCAGCTACCCGGGAGTCCGGGTGAACGAGCAGTACTTC	CASSYPGVRVNEQYF
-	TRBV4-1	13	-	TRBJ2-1	TGCGCCAGCAGCCAAGACTACTACAATGAGCAGTTCTTC	CASSQDYYNEQFF
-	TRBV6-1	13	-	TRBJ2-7	TGTGCCAGCAGTAACCGACAGGCCTACGAGCAGTACTTC	CASSNRQAYEQYF
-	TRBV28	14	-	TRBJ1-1	TGTGCCAGCAGGGGGGGGGAGACGAACACTGAAGCTTTCTTT	CASRGGETNTEAFF
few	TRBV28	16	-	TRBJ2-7	TGTGCCAGCAGTACCCCATCCGGGACGCGACTCTACGAGCAGTACTTC	CASSTPSGTRLYEQYF
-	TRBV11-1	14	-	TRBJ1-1	TGTGCCAGCAGCCTACACCGACAGAACACGGAAGCTTTCTTT	CASSLHRQNTEAFF
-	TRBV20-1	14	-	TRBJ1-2	TGCAGTGCTCCCACAGGCTCGACTAACTATGGCTACACCTTC	CSAPTGSTNYGYTF
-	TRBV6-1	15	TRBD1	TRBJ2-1	TGTGCCAGCTCTTCCGGGACAGGGACGCGCAATGAGCAGTTCTTC	CASSSGTGTRNEQFF
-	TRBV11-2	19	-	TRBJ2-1	TGTGCCAGCAGCTTAGGTCGGAAGATTGCGGGTAGCTCCTACAATGAGCAGTTCTTC	CASSLGRKIAGSSYNEQFF
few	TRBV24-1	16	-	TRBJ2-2	TGTGCCACCAGTGGAAAGGGGATGGCAAACACCGGGGAGCTGTTTTTT	CATSGKGMANTGELFF
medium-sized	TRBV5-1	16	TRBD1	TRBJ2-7	TGCGCCAGCAGCTTCGCCGGGACAGGGAGTTCCTACGAGCAGTACTTC	CASSFAGTGSSYEQYF
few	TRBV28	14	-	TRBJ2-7	TGTGCCAGCAGTTTGGCTAGAGGAGTCTACGAGCAGTACTTC	CASSLARGVYEQYF
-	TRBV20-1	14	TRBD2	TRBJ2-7	TGCAGTGCTAGGTTGACTAGCGGGAGGTACGAGCAGTACTTC	CSARLTSGRYEQYF
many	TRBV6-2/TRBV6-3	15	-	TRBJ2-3	TGTGCCAGCAGCCACCGGGGGCAGGACACAGATACGCAGTATTTT	CASSHRGQDTDTQYF
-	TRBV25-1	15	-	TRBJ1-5	TGTGCCAGCCCCCACTCGGGTAGGGGTGATCAGCCCCAGCATTTT	CASPHSGRGDQPQHF
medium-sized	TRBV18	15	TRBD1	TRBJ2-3	TGTGCCAGCTCAGACAGGGGACCTAGCACAGATACGCAGTATTTT	CASSDRGPSTDTQYF
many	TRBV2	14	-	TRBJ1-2	TGTGCCAGCGGGGTAGGTCCGGACAACTATGGCTACACCTTC	CASGVGPDNYGYTF
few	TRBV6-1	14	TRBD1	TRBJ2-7	TGTGCCAGCAACAAGGGACAGAGGATCTACGAGCAGTACTTC	CASNKGQRIYEQYF
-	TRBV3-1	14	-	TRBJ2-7	TGTGCCAGCAGCCAAGCTTATGGGTCCTACGAGCAGAACTTC	CASSQAYGSYEQNF
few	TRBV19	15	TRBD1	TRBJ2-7	TGTGCCAGTAGTCTCGGACAGGGCCTCTCCTACGAGCAGTACTTC	CASSLGQGLSYEQYF
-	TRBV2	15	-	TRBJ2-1	TGTGCCAGCAGCCGGGACGGGCCCACCTACAATGAGCAGTTATTC	CASSRDGPTYNEQLF
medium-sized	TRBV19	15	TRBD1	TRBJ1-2	TGTGCCAGTAGTCTCTGGACAGGGATTAACTATGGCTACACCTTC	CASSLWTGINYGYTF
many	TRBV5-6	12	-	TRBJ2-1	TGTGCCAGCAGCTTGGTTGATTTTGGGCAGTTCTTC	CASSLVDFGQFF